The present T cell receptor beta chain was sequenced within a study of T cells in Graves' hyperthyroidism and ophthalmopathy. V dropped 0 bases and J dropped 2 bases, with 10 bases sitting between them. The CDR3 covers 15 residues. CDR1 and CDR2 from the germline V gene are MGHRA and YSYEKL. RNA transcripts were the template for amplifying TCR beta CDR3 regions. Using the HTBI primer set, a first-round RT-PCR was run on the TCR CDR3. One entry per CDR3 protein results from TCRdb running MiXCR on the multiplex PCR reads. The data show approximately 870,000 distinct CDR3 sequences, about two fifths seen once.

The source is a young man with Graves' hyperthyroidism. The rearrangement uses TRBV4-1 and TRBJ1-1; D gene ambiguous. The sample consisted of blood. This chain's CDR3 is CASSQEGHFNTEAFF. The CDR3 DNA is TGCGCCAGCAGCCAAGAAGGTCACTTTAACACTGAAGCTTTCTTT.